Listed here are 8 T cell receptor beta chains from one sample, sequenced in a study of brain T cells in children with intractable seizures. Method: immunoSEQ multiplex PCR; TCRdb's copy keeps in-frame clones and lacks some. The data show tens of thousands of clones, with about 92% seen just once and approximately 1.4% held by the top ten. Sequencing was performed on peripheral blood, taken at surgery. These receptors were taken from a boy under three years old with tuberous sclerosis and intractable seizures.

The chain couples TRBV2 to TRBJ2-1; 8 nucleotides agree with TRBD2. Germline values: CDR1 SNHLY, CDR2 FYNNEI. CDR3 length: 14 residues. The junction had 5 bases not matched to a gene; V was cut back by 6 bases and J by 4 bases. The CDR3, as DNA: TGTGCCAGCAGGAGGACTAGCTATTACAATGAGCAGTTCTTC. Protein: CASRRTSYYNEQFF.

The chain joins TRBV4-2 to TRBJ2-7; weak D call: TRBD2 (6 bases). Germline-derived CDR1 and CDR2 are LGHNA and YNFKEQ. V was shortened by 3 bases and J by 5 bases, with 14 bases between the two germline ends. The CDR3 is made up of 14 amino acids. The CDR3 reads CASSQTGRGDEQYF. The CDR3 nucleotides are TGTGCCAGCAGCCAGACCGGGCGCGGGGACGAGCAGTACTTC.

This chain links TRBV7-9 with TRBJ2-3, with D unresolved. V lost 5 bases and J 2 bases, leaving 8 bases between the germline ends. The germline CDR1 and CDR2 sequences are SEHNR and FQNEAQ (reference sequence). This CDR3 is 13 amino acids long. The CDR3 is CASSRVDTDTQYF. CDR3 in DNA: TGTGCCAGCAGCCGAGTGGACACAGATACGCAGTATTTT. The full variable domain, completed using reference TRBV7-9 and TRBJ2-3, is DTGVSQNPRHKITKRGQNVTFRCDPISEHNRLYWYRQTLGQGPEFLTYFQNEAQLEKSRLLSDRFSAERPKGSFSTLEIQRTEQGDSAMYLCASSRVDTDTQYFGPGTRLTVL.

The rearrangement uses TRBV12-2 and TRBJ1-3. TRBV12-2 is an annotated pseudogene. This CDR3 is 17 amino acids long. The CDR3 loop is CASRLAGVTVTGNTIYF. CDR3 DNA sequence: TGTGCAAGTCGCTTAGCGGGGGTCACCGTAACTGGAAACACCATATATTTT.

The chain links TRBV6-5 to TRBJ2-7; 10 bases line up with TRBD1. V lost 7 bases, J lost 7 bases, and 10 bases stayed unmatched. The CDR3 length is 14 residues. CDR1 and CDR2 from the germline V gene are MNHEY and SVGAGI. The CDR3 DNA reads TGTGCCAGCAAGCCGAGACAGGGGGCGGGGGAGCAGTACTTC. Translating it yields CASKPRQGAGEQYF.

The V call is TRBV18, the J call TRBJ2-2; possibly TRBD1 or TRBD2 for D (6 bases each). Per germline, CDR1 KGHSH and CDR2 LQKENI. V dropped 6 bases and J dropped 3 bases, with 17 bases sitting between them. This CDR3 is built from 16 residues. The CDR3 DNA reads TGTGCCAGCTCTCTTCGCCCGGGGGCCTACACCGGGGAGCTGTTTTTT. Translation gives CASSLRPGAYTGELFF.

The chain joins TRBV18 to TRBJ1-2; the D gene is possibly TRBD1 (5 bases). Germline CDR1 is KGHSH and CDR2 is LQKENI. The CDR3 sequence is 13 residues long. Deletions cut 3 bases from V and 8 bases from J, with 13 bases between. The CDR3 sequence is CASSPGFRDGYTF. The DNA for the CDR3 is TGTGCCAGCTCACCGGGCTTTAGGGACGGCTACACCTTC.

This clone was detected only once. In DNA, the CDR3 is TGTGCCAGCAGCCCCCCCCGAGAACCGGGACTTCCCTACAATGAGCAGTTCTTC. Protein product: CASSPPREPGLPYNEQFF. This chain connects TRBV6-4 to TRBJ2-1, with D perhaps matching TRBD2 (6 bases). Trimming removed 6 bases from V and 2 bases from J, with 23 bases in between. This CDR3 region has 18 residues. The germline V gene has CDR1 MRHNA and CDR2 SNTAGT.